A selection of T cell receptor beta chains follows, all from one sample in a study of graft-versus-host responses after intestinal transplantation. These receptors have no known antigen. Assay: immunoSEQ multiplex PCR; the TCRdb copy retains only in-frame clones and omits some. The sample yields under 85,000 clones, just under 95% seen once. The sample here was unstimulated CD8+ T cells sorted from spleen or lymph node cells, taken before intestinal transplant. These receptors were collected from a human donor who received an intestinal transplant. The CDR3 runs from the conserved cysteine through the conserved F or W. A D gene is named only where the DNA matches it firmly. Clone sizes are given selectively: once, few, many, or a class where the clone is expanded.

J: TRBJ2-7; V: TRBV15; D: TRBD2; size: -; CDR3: CATSRGWGPSGSSYEQYF; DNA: TGTGCCACCAGCAGAGGATGGGGCCCCAGCGGGAGCTCCTACGAGCAGTACTTC
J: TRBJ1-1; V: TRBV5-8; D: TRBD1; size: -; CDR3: CASSWWTGDTEAFF; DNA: TGTGCCAGCAGCTGGTGGACAGGAGACACTGAAGCTTTCTTT
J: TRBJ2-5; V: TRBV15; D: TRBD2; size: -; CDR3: CATSAGLAGVRETQYF; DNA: TGTGCCACCAGCGCGGGACTAGCGGGAGTTCGGGAGACCCAGTACTTC
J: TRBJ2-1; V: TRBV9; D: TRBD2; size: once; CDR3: CVSSGDQNEQFF; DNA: TGTGTCAGCAGCGGGGACCAAAATGAGCAGTTCTTC
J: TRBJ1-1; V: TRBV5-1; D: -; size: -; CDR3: CASSWGRSKFFMNTEAFF; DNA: TGCGCCAGCAGCTGGGGGAGAAGTAAATTTTTCATGAACACTGAAGCTTTCTTT
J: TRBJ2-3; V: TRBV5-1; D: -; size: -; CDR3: CASSLGRGTDTQYF; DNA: TGCGCCAGCAGCTTGGGCAGGGGAACAGATACGCAGTATTTT
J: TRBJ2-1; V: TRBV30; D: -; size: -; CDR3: CAWSVDSLTGSYNEQFF; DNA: TGTGCCTGGAGTGTGGATAGCTTAACCGGCTCCTACAATGAGCAGTTCTTC
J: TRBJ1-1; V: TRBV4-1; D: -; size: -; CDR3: CASSQERGLGTEAFF; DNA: TGCGCCAGCAGCCAAGAACGGGGTTTGGGCACTGAAGCTTTCTTT
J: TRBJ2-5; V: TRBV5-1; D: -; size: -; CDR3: CANKEPGPQETQYF; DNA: TGCGCCAATAAAGAACCGGGGCCACAAGAGACCCAGTACTTC
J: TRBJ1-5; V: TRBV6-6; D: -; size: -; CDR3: CASSYEGNQPQHF; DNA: TGTGCCAGCAGTTACGAAGGCAATCAGCCCCAGCATTTT
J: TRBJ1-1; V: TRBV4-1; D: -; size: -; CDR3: CASSLFRGTSEAFF; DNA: TGCGCCAGCAGCCTTTTCCGCGGGACGAGTGAAGCTTTCTTT
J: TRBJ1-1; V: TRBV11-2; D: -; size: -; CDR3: CASSRQSNTEAFF; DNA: TGTGCCAGCAGCCGACAATCGAACACTGAAGCTTTCTTT
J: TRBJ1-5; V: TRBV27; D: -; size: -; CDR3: CASGLRESYSNQPQHF; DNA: TGTGCCAGCGGACTCCGGGAGTCTTATAGCAATCAGCCCCAGCATTTT
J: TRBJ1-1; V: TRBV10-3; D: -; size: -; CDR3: CAISVSVNTEAFF; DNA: TGTGCCATCAGTGTGTCGGTGAACACTGAAGCTTTCTTT
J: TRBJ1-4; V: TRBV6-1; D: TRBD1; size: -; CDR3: CASSEYRHVWDSNEKLFF; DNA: TGTGCCAGCAGTGAATACCGTCACGTTTGGGACAGTAATGAAAAACTGTTTTTT
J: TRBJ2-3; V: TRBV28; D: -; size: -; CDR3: CASSYFQAAQYF; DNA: TGTGCCAGCAGTTATTTTCAAGCGGCGCAGTATTTT
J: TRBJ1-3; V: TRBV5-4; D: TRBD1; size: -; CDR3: CASSFPTGDGNTIYF; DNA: TGTGCCAGCAGCTTCCCAACAGGGGACGGAAACACCATATATTTT
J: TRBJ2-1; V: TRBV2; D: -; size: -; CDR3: CASSEDSYNEQFF; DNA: TGTGCCAGCAGTGAGGACTCTTACAATGAGCAGTTCTTC
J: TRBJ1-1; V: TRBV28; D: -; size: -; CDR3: CASSHEGFNTEAFF; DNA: TGTGCCAGCAGCCACGAAGGCTTCAACACTGAAGCTTTCTTT
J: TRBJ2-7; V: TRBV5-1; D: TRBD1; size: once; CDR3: CASSPRTGFYEQYF; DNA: TGCGCCAGCAGCCCAAGGACAGGCTTCTACGAGCAGTACTTC
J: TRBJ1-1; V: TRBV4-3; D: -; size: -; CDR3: CASSRTRALTEAFF; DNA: TGCGCCAGCAGTCGCACCAGGGCCCTAACTGAAGCTTTCTTT
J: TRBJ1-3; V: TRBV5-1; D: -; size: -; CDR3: CASSFGQGILNTIYF; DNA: TGCGCCAGCAGCTTTGGCCAGGGGATTCTAAACACCATATATTTT
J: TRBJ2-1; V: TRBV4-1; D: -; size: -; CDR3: CASSHAPDEQFF; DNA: TGCGCCAGCAGCCACGCCCCAGATGAGCAGTTCTTC
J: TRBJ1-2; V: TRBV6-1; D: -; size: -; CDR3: CASSDQVDLYGYTF; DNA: TGTGCCAGCAGTGATCAGGTCGACCTCTATGGCTACACCTTC
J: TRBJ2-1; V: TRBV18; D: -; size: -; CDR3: CASSNLSPGWGKNEQFF; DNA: TGTGCCAGCTCAAACCTCAGCCCAGGGTGGGGAAAAAATGAGCAGTTCTTC
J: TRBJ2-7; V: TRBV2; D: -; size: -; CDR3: CASTRTDFSYEQYF; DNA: TGTGCCAGCACCCGCACCGACTTTTCCTACGAGCAGTACTTC
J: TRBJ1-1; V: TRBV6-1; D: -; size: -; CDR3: CAINSGLNTEAFF; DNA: TGTGCCATAAACAGCGGATTGAACACTGAAGCTTTCTTT
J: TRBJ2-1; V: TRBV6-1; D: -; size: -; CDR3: CASSEYRGEQFF; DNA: TGTGCCAGCAGTGAATATAGAGGTGAGCAGTTCTTC
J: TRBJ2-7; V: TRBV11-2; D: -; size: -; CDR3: CASSLVAPGVPTWEQYF; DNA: TGTGCCAGCAGCTTAGTAGCGCCGGGTGTTCCTACGTGGGAGCAGTACTTC
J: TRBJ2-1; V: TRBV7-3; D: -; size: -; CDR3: CASSSTPTSDEQFF; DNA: TGTGCCAGCAGCTCGACCCCGACTAGTGATGAGCAGTTCTTC
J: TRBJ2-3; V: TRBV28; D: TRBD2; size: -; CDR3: CASSPVAGAGADTQYF; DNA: TGTGCCAGCAGCCCGGTAGCGGGAGCAGGAGCAGATACGCAGTATTTT
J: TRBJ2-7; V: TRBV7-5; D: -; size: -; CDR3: CVRSLIGPVHAYEQYF; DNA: TGTGTCAGAAGCTTAATAGGTCCGGTTCACGCCTACGAGCAGTACTTC
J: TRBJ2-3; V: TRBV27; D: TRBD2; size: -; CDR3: CASSVLVAGGADTQYF; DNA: TGTGCCAGCAGTGTACTAGTCGCGGGAGGGGCAGATACGCAGTATTTT